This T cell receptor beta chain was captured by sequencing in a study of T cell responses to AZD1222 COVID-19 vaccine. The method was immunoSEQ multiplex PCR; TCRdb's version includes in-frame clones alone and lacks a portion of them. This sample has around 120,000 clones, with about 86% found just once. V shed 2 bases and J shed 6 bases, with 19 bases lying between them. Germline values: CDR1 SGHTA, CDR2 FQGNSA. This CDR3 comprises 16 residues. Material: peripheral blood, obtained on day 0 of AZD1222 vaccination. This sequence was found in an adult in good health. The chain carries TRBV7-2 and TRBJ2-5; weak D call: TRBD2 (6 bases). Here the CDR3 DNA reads TGTGCCAGCAGCTTACGGCCCCGAGGCGGGATGAAGACCCAGTACTTC. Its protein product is CASSLRPRGGMKTQYF. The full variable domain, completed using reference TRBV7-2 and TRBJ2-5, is GAGVSQSPSNKVTEKGKDVELRCDPISGHTALYWYRQSLGQGLEFLIYFQGNSAPDKSGLPSDRFSAERTGGSVSTLTIQRTQQEDSAVYLCASSLRPRGGMKTQYFGPGTRLLVL.